These T cell receptor beta chains were read from a single sample in a study of blood T cell repertoires in COVID-19. The table came from immunoSEQ multiplex PCR; TCRdb's copy has only in-frame clones and leaves some out. The sample includes about 110,000 clones, about 87% of them seen just once. The material sequenced was peripheral blood. The receptor set was obtained from a man in his forties or fifties with active or convalescent COVID-19. Each CDR3 is given with its conserved first and last residue.

TRBV4-1	TRBJ1-3	CASSQEHSGNTIYF
TRBV7-2	TRBJ2-3	CASSFSRLEVDTQYF
TRBV9	TRBJ2-7	CASSPGGLPYGQYF
TRBV3-1/TRBV3-2	TRBJ1-1	CASSQDFRGTEAFF
TRBV27	TRBJ1-4	CASSLRGGREKLFF
TRBV12-3/TRBV12-4	TRBJ1-2	CASRGRDYNGYTF
TRBV5-1	TRBJ2-5	CASRPSPQGIETQYF
TRBV5-4	TRBJ2-1	CASSFLLAGSEQFF
TRBV5-1	TRBJ1-1	CASSLAQGRSTEAFF
TRBV19	TRBJ2-7	CASSQGGYSSYEQYF
TRBV6-5	TRBJ1-2	CASTDGTAYGYTF
TRBV19	TRBJ2-3	CASMSQAGASTDTQYF
TRBV27	TRBJ1-6	CASSPRGTVSPLHF
TRBV28	TRBJ2-7	CASRKQGSSYEQYF
TRBV9	TRBJ2-7	CASSVAGLAISSEQYF
TRBV13	TRBJ2-2	CASSLGYGGELFF
TRBV6-5	TRBJ1-5	CASTGSNQPQHF
TRBV5-1	TRBJ1-4	CASSPTATNEKLFF
TRBV3-1/TRBV3-2	TRBJ2-1	CASSQGRGRSYNEQFF
TRBV10-3	TRBJ1-5	CAISETGDSNQPQHF
TRBV7-8	TRBJ2-7	CASSLDGLREQYF
TRBV5-1	TRBJ2-1	CASSLGAGGTLNEQFF
TRBV20-1	TRBJ2-3	CRTGVTDTQYF
TRBV28	TRBJ1-4	CASSPRGGIGNEKLFF
TRBV6-5	TRBJ2-2	CASRMAANTGELFF
TRBV6-1	TRBJ1-4	CASSEGTGSEKLFF
TRBV28	TRBJ1-1	CASTSGESGNTEAFF
TRBV5-1	TRBJ2-3	CASRWAGQYTDTQYF
TRBV30	TRBJ1-1	CAWSATANTEAFF
TRBV6-5	TRBJ2-7	CASSYSGTGGEEQYF